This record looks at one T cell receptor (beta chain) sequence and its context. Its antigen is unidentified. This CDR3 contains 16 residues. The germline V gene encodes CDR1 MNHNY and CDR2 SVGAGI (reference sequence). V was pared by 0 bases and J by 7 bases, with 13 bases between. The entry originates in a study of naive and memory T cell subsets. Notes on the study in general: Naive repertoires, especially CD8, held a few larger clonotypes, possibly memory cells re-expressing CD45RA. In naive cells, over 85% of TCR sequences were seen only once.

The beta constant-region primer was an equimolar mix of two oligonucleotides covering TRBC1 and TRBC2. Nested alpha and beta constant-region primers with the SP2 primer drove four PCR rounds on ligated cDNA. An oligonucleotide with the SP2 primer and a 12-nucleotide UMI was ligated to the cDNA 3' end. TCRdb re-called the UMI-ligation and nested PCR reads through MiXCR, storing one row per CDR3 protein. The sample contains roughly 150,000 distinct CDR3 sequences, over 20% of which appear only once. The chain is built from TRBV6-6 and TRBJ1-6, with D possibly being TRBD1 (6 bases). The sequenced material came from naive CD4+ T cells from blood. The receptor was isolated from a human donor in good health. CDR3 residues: CASSYSDGRGNSPLHF. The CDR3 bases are TGTGCCAGCAGTTACTCGGACGGCAGGGGAAATTCACCCCTCCACTTT.